The present entry profiles one T cell receptor beta chain with its context. This clonotype has only a few counts. It has no known antigen specificity. The sample holds no much larger clone one base away, and base qualities are not on file. The donors were some 39 Caucasian individuals from Russia, aged roughly 6 to 90 years, who were systemically healthy. About 10 milliliters of peripheral blood were drawn from each donor into EDTA-treated Vacutainer tubes. Ficoll-Paque density-gradient centrifugation was used to isolate PBMCs, with at least 6 million per sample. Trizol reagent was used to extract total RNA from PBMCs, with at least 5.5 micrograms per sample. The percentages of naive CD45RAhigh/CD27high T cells were determined by flow cytometry on a PBMC aliquot from every donor. These data are taken from a study of blood T cells in healthy people across ages (dated by TCRdb to the mid-2010s). About the study as a whole: In model experiments, roughly one uniquely barcoded TCR beta cDNA molecule per two T cells was captured by template switching. To track age-related changes in TCR beta repertoire diversity, the study relied on deep sequencing normalized with unique cDNA molecular identifiers. Donors were grouped into four age groups: young (average approximately 15 years), middle-aged (approximately 41), aged (around 62) and long-lived (just over 80). To avoid experimental bias, donors of different ages were distributed randomly across sequencing lanes. Two additional independent replicas of 1 million unique cDNA reads from the same blood draw were analyzed for two donors (one aged 18 to 30 and one aged 80 or older). Summary of the overall study and its limitations: Because profiling used bulk unsorted PBMCs, naive and antigen-experienced compartments could not be compared conclusively. As age increased, observed TCR beta diversity per million T cells dropped in a roughly linear way, and a significant reduction was already evident by age approximately 40. Because donor CMV infection status was unknown, age-related changes in expanded clonotypes were potentially confounded. Observed TCR beta diversity correlated strongly with the percentage of naive T cells measured by flow cytometry. Estimates of total diversity based on one million sequenced T cells were regarded as lower bounds and as underestimates. Compared with the aged group, more naive CD4+ T cells, fewer expanded clones and increased TCR diversity were shown by the long-lived group, suggesting age selection.

Receptors were amplified or captured by 5' RACE. Sequencing instrument: Illumina HiSeq 2500. A second PCR of roughly 7 to 11 cycles was performed with a sample-barcoded 5' primer and a J-beta primer mix. Each TCR beta cDNA molecule received a unique molecular identifier from a template-switch 5' adaptor carrying 12 random nucleotides. Each sample yielded at least 2.5 million CDR3-containing paired-end reads. First-strand cDNA synthesis was performed from all RNA using the Mint cDNA synthesis kit, with priming by a TRBC-specific oligonucleotide. All cDNA was treated with uracil-DNA glycosylase and then went through a first 18-cycle PCR with the universal primers M1SS and BC2_uni_R. The original methods were these. Normalization of each sample was performed by random selection of 1 million high-quality reads, each carrying a distinct molecular identifier. Instead of being binned into consensus sequences, reads that shared molecular identifiers were thrown out. MiTCR, set to a Q25 quality threshold and the strictest error-elimination algorithm, was used for CDR3 identification, clonotype clustering and error correction. Lower-bound total TCR beta diversity was estimated with a nonparametric unseen species model using Euler transformation. TCRdb trimmed public reads at Q25 via fastp, called clones via MiXCR and kept in-frame beta chains. Every distinct CDR3 protein forms one entry, paired with its most common genes and DNA. TCRdb assigned the V and J calls; the authors' analysis was not used. For this sample there are about 650,000 distinct CDR3 sequences; about a third appear just once. 15% of the sample is taken by the ten largest.

This TCR was recovered from a woman of 80 years or more in good health. Donor details come from another sample of the same person, matched by shared clones. The sample comprised blood.

The nucleotides read TGTGCCAGCAGCGTAACGATGGGGAACGGGAGGGGGAATGAGCAGTTCTTC. It translates as CASSVTMGNGRGNEQFF. Rearrangement joined TRBV9 to TRBJ2-1; the junction holds 8 bases that match TRBD2. The CDR3 runs 17 amino acids, cysteine and phenylalanine included. Only CDR3 DNA remains: 51 bases, in frame from the first base. From the germline V gene, CDR1 is SGDLS and CDR2 is YYNGEE. Trimming takes 1 base off V and 7 bases off J; junction bases not matched to a gene: 13.